One and the same sample provided the 23 T cell receptor beta chains below, sequenced in a study of low-dose radiotherapy and immunotherapy resistance in tumors. First-strand cDNA relied on TRAV- and TRBV-specific primers spanning alpha and beta chains. A constant-region primer paired with the V-primer adapter amplified TCRs over roughly 18 PCR cycles. Using its own MiXCR run on the reads, TCRdb lists one record per CDR3 protein. The sample carries nearly 60,000 distinct CDR3 sequences, around 23% recorded once. Time point here: after trial treatment. Treatment reported: LDRT plus nivolumab, ipilimumab, low-dose cyclophosphamide and aspirin (RACIN trial). The starting material was PBMCs, obtained after low-dose radiotherapy plus immunotherapy. The origin of the receptors is a male donor with prostate cancer.

Ten or more counts support this clonotype. The chain combines TRBV19 with TRBJ1-5; 11 nucleotides agree with TRBD1. J gave up 11 bases and V 3 bases, and 6 bases lay outside the gene matches. The CDR3 spans 14 residues. Per the germline V gene, CDR1 is LNHDA and CDR2 is SQIVND (reference sequence). The CDR3 DNA reads TGTGCCAGTAGTATCGGACAGGGGGCACAGGCCCAGCATTTT. Its protein is CASSIGQGAQAQHF. Variable domain in full (rest from reference TRBV19 and TRBJ1-5): DGGITQSPKYLFRKEGQNVTLSCEQNLNHDAMYWYRQDPGQGLRLIYYSQIVNDFQKGDIAEGYSVSREKKESFPLTVTSAQKNPTAFYLCASSIGQGAQAQHFGDGTRLSIL.

This clonotype was observed many times. This chain links TRBV5-1 with TRBJ2-1; D gene ambiguous. The germline CDR1 and CDR2 sequences are SGHRS and YFSETQ. The CDR3 runs 15 residues. V was clipped by 1 base and J by 4 bases, with 12 bases between them. This chain's CDR3 is CASSLPSGRYNEQFF. The CDR3 nucleotides are TGCGCCAGCAGCTTGCCTTCCGGTCGATACAATGAGCAGTTCTTC. Combining the CDR3 with reference TRBV5-1 and TRBJ2-1 gives the whole variable domain KAGVTQTPRYLIKTRGQQVTLSCSPISGHRSVSWYQQTPGQGLQFLFEYFSETQRNKGNFPGRFSGRQFSNSRSEMNVSTLELGDSALYLCASSLPSGRYNEQFFGPGTRLTVL.

The V gene is TRBV20-1, the J gene TRBJ2-7; D might be TRBD2 (6 bases). V was cut by 6 bases and J by 0 bases, with 24 bases left in between. Germline assignment: CDR1 DFQATT and CDR2 SNEGSKA (reference sequence). The CDR3 has 17 residues. In DNA, the CDR3 is TGCAGTGCCACGAACCGCCTAAGCGGGCAGGCCTCCTACGAGCAGTACTTC. Amino acids: CSATNRLSGQASYEQYF.

The rearrangement joins TRBV28 to TRBJ2-7; D is ambiguous. The V end was cut by 6 bases, the J end by 5 bases, with 17 bases between. Germline CDR1 MDHEN, CDR2 SYDVKM. There are 14 residues in the CDR3. Here the CDR3 DNA reads TGTGCCAGCAGCCCGCAAGTAGGGCGCGACGAGCAGTACTTC. Protein sequence: CASSPQVGRDEQYF.

This rearrangement joins TRBV12-3 or TRBV12-4 to TRBJ2-1; possible D gene TRBD2, 6 bases. The CDR3 contains 14 residues. V was clipped by 3 bases and J by 8 bases, with 14 bases between them. The CDR3 DNA reads TGTGCCAGCAGTTTTCGAACGACTAGTCATGAGCAGTTCTTC. Translated, it gives CASSFRTTSHEQFF.

V is TRBV7-9 and J is TRBJ2-2, with 8 bases fitting TRBD2. The CDR3 sequence is 20 residues long. Germline assignment: CDR1 SEHNR and CDR2 FQNEAQ (reference sequence). V was clipped by 2 bases and J by 5 bases; unmatched bases: 19. CDR3 sequence (DNA): TGTGCCAGCAGCTTAACGATGGCACGGGAGCGGGAGATGGATACCGGGGAGCTGTTTTTT. This gives the protein CASSLTMAREREMDTGELFF.

This clonotype was detected many times. The genes are TRBV6-2 or TRBV6-3 and TRBJ2-3, with 12 nucleotides matching TRBD1. This CDR3 is built from 19 residues. Germline CDR1 and CDR2: MNHEY and SVGEGT. Germline trimming cut 7 bases from V and 2 bases from J; bases unmatched to any gene: 16. CDR3 nucleotides: TGTGCCAGCAACAAACGGCCGGGACAGGGGGCTGTTGACACAGATACGCAGTATTTT. Amino acids: CASNKRPGQGAVDTDTQYF.

This clonotype was observed many times. The V and J genes are TRBV23-1 and TRBJ2-1; 7 bases agree with TRBD2. TRBV23-1 belongs to the ORF category, with a function that is uncertain. This CDR3 has 19 residues. Trimming took 6 bases from V and 4 from J; bases not matched to a gene: 21. CDR3 sequence: CASRLDTGGTPQPYNEQFF. CDR3 DNA: TGCGCCAGCAGACTCGATACGGGGGGAACCCCCCAACCGTACAATGAGCAGTTCTTC.

With respect to this clonotype: This may come from a read error, since a much larger clone is one base off. V and J are TRBV6-2 or TRBV6-3 and TRBJ2-6; either TRBD1 or TRBD2 may supply D (6 bases each). There are 18 residues in the CDR3. The germline CDR1 and CDR2 sequences are MNHEY and SVGEGT. CDR3 bases: TGTGCCAGCAGTTACTCCGGGACCGGGGGCTCTAGGGCCAACGTCCTGACTTTC. Translated, it gives CASSYSGTGGSRANVLTF.

This clonotype was counted a few times. A far larger clone is only one base removed, so a read error is likely. This chain links TRBV7-6 with TRBJ2-7; TRBD2 agrees at 11 bases. The germline V gene has CDR1 SGHVS and CDR2 FNYEAQ. The CDR3 totals 16 residues. The CDR3 here is CASSPGRTSGRGEQYF. The CDR3 DNA reads as TGTGCTAGCAGCCCAGGGAGGACTAGCGGGCGGGGAGAGCAGTACTTC.

This clonotype has ten or more counts. The genes are TRBV10-3 and TRBJ2-5, with D perhaps matching TRBD1 or TRBD2 (5 bases each). The V gene lost 2 bases and the J gene lost 5 bases, with 9 bases spanning the gap. Germline V CDR1 and CDR2: ENHRY, SYGVKD. The CDR3 consists of 13 residues. As DNA, the CDR3 is TGTGCCATCAGTGAGGGGGGAACGGAGACCCAGTACTTC. Amino acid sequence: CAISEGGTETQYF.

The rearrangement joins TRBV28 to TRBJ1-1; D call uncertain. V was cut by 4 bases and J by 0 bases, with 12 bases left in between. CDR1 MDHEN and CDR2 SYDVKM come from the germline V gene. This CDR3 spans 15 amino acids. For the CDR3, the DNA is TGTGCCAGCAGTTGGGAAGTCGCGATGAACACTGAAGCTTTCTTT. Amino acids: CASSWEVAMNTEAFF.

This clonotype was counted at least ten times. CDR3: CASSEGAWSSGYEQYF. For the CDR3, the DNA is TGTGCCAGCAGTGAAGGGGCTTGGAGCTCCGGGTACGAGCAGTACTTC. The J gene is TRBJ2-7, the V gene TRBV6-1; D ambiguous. The ends were cut back, 1 base at V and 4 bases at J, with 17 bases in the middle. The CDR3 is made up of 16 amino acids. Germline V CDR1 and CDR2: MNHNS, SASEGT.

This clonotype was observed many times. J is TRBJ2-2 and V is TRBV5-6; D remains ambiguous. Germline V gene lookup returns CDR1 SGHDT and CDR2 YYEEEE. CDR3 length equals 17 residues. V was pared by 1 base and J by 2 bases, with 15 bases between. The CDR3 reads CASSLRVGPLNTGELFF. The CDR3, as DNA: TGTGCCAGCAGCTTGAGGGTAGGGCCGCTAAACACCGGGGAGCTGTTTTTT.

This clonotype appeared a few times. Here the CDR3 reads CSARDPGLGFKQFF. CDR3 DNA: TGCAGTGCTAGAGATCCGGGACTAGGGTTTAAGCAGTTCTTC. The chain combines TRBV20-1 with TRBJ2-1; 8 positions match TRBD2. Germline CDR1 reads DFQATT; CDR2 reads SNEGSKA (reference sequence). The CDR3 is made up of 14 amino acids. The junction had 9 bases not matched to a gene; V was cut back by 0 bases and J by 11 bases.

This clonotype was counted only a few times. The rearrangement links TRBV20-1 to TRBJ2-5, with 7 bases lining up with TRBD1. There are 17 residues in the CDR3. V shed 0 bases and J 5 bases; nucleotides not matched to a gene: 15. The germline gives CDR1 DFQATT, CDR2 SNEGSKA (reference sequence). Written as DNA, the CDR3 is TGCAGTGCTAGAGATACAAAGGGGGCGTCGGCTGTGGAGACCCAGTACTTC. Protein product: CSARDTKGASAVETQYF.

There are many counts of this clonotype. The chain uses TRBV3-1 and TRBJ2-2; the D gene is possibly TRBD2 (6 bases). Trimming shortened V by 4 bases and J by 7 bases, and 13 bases separated the two germline ends. This CDR3 has 14 amino acids. Germline V lookup: CDR1 LGHDT, CDR2 YNNKEL (reference sequence). The CDR3 reads CASSPRLVHGELFF. CDR3 nucleotide sequence: TGTGCCAGCAGCCCACGACTAGTGCACGGGGAGCTGTTTTTT.

The sample holds one count of this clonotype. A read error is likely here: a far larger clone is one base away. CDR3 nucleotide sequence: TGTGCCAGCATGTTGTGTAGCGGGTACAATGAGCAGTTCTTC. Amino acid sequence: CASMLCSGYNEQFF. This chain links TRBV26 with TRBJ2-1; the table's D gene call, TRBD2, was not cross checked with the DNA. TRBV26 is a pseudogene locus. The CDR3 extends over 14 amino acids.

This clonotype was detected many times. This sequence joins TRBV30 and TRBJ2-1, with 9 positions matching TRBD2. The CDR3 contains 13 residues. Germline V CDR1 and CDR2: GTSNPN, SVGIG (reference sequence). V trimming: 4 bases; J trimming: 10 bases; junction bases outside the gene matches: 8. CDR3 coding DNA: TGTGCCTGGACAGGGCTAGCGGGACGGGAGCAGTTCTTC. Its protein product is CAWTGLAGREQFF.

This clonotype turned up a few times. The J gene is TRBJ1-6, the V gene TRBV12-3 or TRBV12-4, with 10 positions matching TRBD1. The CDR3 length is 14 residues. After removal of 5 bases from V and 10 bases from J, the junction contained 5 bases not matched to a gene. This CDR3 reads CASSGRDRGSPLHF. The CDR3 DNA sequence: TGTGCCAGCAGTGGCCGGGACAGGGGATCACCCCTCCACTTT.

On this clonotype: Given a far larger clone just one base away, this is likely a sequencing read error. The chain couples TRBV28 to TRBJ2-1; 10 bases are a match to TRBD2. This CDR3 has 14 residues. Germline CDR1 MDHEN, CDR2 SYDVKM. Losses at the gene ends were 2 bases for V and 10 bases for J; bases not matched to a gene: 5. The CDR3 nucleotides read TGTGCCAGCAGTTTACCTAGCGGGAGAGTCGAGCAGTTCTTC. Its protein product is CASSLPSGRVEQFF.

This clonotype has just a few counts. V usage is TRBV20-1 and J usage is TRBJ2-3; no clear D gene. Trimming removed 3 bases at V and 2 bases at J, with 6 bases between. The germline V gene encodes CDR1 DFQATT and CDR2 SNEGSKA (reference sequence). This CDR3 has 12 residues. CDR3 DNA sequence: TGCAGTGCTAGTCTCCCCACAGATACGCAGTATTTT. Translating gives CSASLPTDTQYF.

This clonotype was counted many times. The CDR3 protein is CASSQGTGYNTGELFF. CDR3 nucleotides: TGTGCCAGCAGCCAAGGGACAGGGTATAACACCGGGGAGCTGTTTTTT. This rearrangement joins TRBV4-2 to TRBJ2-2, with TRBD1 identical over 8 bases. V shed 1 base, J shed 2 bases, and the junction held 3 bases outside the gene matches. The germline V gene encodes CDR1 LGHNA and CDR2 YNFKEQ. This CDR3 comprises 16 residues.